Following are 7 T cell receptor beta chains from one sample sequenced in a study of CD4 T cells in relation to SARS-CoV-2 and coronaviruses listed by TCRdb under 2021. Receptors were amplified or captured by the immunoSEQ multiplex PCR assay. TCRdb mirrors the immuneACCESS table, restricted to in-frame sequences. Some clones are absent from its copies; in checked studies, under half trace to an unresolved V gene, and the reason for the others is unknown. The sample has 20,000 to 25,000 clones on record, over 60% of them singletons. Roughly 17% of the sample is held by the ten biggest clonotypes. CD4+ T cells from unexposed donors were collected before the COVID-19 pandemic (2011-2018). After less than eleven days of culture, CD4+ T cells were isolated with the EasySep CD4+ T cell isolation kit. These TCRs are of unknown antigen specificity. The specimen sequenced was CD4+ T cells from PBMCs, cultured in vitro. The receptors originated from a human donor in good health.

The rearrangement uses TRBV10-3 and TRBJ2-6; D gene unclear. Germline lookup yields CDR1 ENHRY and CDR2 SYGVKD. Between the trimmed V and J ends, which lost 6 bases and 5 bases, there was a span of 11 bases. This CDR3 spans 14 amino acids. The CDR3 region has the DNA TGTGCCATCAGGATACAAAGTCGGGCCAACGTCCTGACTTTC. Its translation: CAIRIQSRANVLTF.

CDR3 nucleotide sequence: TGTGCCAGCAGCGTAGCTGGGACAGGGGACTACGAGCAGTACTTC. Its translation is CASSVAGTGDYEQYF. The chain carries TRBV9 and TRBJ2-7; 10 bases line up with TRBD1. The junction had 3 bases not matched to a gene; V was cut back by 0 bases and J by 3 bases. Germline V gene sequence: CDR1 SGDLS, CDR2 YYNGEE. The CDR3 runs to 15 residues.

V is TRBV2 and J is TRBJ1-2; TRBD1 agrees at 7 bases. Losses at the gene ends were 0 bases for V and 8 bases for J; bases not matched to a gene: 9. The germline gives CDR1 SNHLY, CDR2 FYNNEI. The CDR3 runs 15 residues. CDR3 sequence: CASSEALGRGGGYTF. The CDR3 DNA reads TGTGCCAGCAGTGAAGCGCTGGGGCGAGGGGGCGGCTACACCTTC.

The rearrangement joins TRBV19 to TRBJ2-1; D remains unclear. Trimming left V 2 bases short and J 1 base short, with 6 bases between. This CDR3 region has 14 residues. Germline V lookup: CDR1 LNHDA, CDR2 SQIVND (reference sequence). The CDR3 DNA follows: TGTGCCAGTAGTATAATTGGGTCCTACAATGAGCAGTTCTTC. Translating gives CASSIIGSYNEQFF.

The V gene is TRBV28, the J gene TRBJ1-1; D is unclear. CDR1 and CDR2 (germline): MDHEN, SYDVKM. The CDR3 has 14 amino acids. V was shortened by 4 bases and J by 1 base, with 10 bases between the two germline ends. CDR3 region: CASSSPRENTEAFF. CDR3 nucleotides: TGTGCCAGCAGTTCCCCTCGGGAGAACACTGAAGCTTTCTTT.

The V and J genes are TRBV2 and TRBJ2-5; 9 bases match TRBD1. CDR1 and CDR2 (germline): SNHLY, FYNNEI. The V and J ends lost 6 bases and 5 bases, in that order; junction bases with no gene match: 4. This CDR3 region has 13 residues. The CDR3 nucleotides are TGTGCCAGCAGGGGACAGGGAATTGAGACCCAGTACTTC. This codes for CASRGQGIETQYF.

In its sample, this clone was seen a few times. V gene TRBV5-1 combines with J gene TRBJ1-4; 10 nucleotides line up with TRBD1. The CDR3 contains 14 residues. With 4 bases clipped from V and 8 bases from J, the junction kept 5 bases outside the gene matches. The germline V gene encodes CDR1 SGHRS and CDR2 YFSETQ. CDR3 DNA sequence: TGCGCCAGCAGCCCTGACAGGGGGCGGGAAAAACTGTTTTTT. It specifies CASSPDRGREKLFF.